The 31 T cell receptor beta chains below were found in one sample sequenced in a study of blood T cell repertoires in COVID-19. TCRdb keeps only in-frame clones here, not all; method: immunoSEQ multiplex PCR. This sample yields about 260,000 clones, of which roughly four fifths are seen a single time; around 10% belongs to the top ten. The sample consisted of peripheral blood. These receptors were obtained from a woman between 45 and 60 years old who had recovered from COVID-19.

The rearrangement links TRBV6-5 to TRBJ1-1, with D possibly being TRBD1 (6 bases). V lost 0 bases, J lost 0 bases, and 11 bases lay in between. CDR1 is MNHEY, CDR2 SVGAGI, per germline. The CDR3 sequence is 16 residues long. The CDR3: CASSYSGGAVNTEAFF. For the CDR3, the DNA is TGTGCCAGCAGTTACTCGGGGGGGGCCGTGAACACTGAAGCTTTCTTT.

This clone is a singleton in its sample. CDR3 protein: CASNGQGANYGYTF. The CDR3 DNA follows: TGTGCCAGCAACGGACAGGGGGCAAACTATGGCTACACCTTC. The chain is built from TRBV2 and TRBJ1-2; 11 nucleotides line up with TRBD1. Germline V gives CDR1 SNHLY, CDR2 FYNNEI. This CDR3 has 14 amino acids. Losses at the gene ends were 7 bases for V and 2 bases for J; bases not matched to a gene: 3.

The chain couples TRBV20-1 to TRBJ2-7; D is possibly TRBD2 (6 bases). The CDR3 has 14 residues. The V end lost 3 bases, the J end lost 1 base, and 13 bases lay between the germline ends. Germline-derived CDR1 and CDR2 are DFQATT and SNEGSKA (reference sequence). The chain's CDR3 is CSASRLDRSYEQYF. DNA of the CDR3: TGCAGTGCTAGTAGACTAGATAGGTCCTACGAGCAGTACTTC.

The rearrangement uses TRBV4-1 and TRBJ2-2; TRBD2 agrees at 8 bases. The germline V gene has CDR1 MGHRA and CDR2 YSYEKL. CDR3 length: 17 residues. After removal of 4 bases from V and 3 bases from J, the junction contained 10 bases not matched to a gene. DNA for the CDR3: TGCGCCAGCAGCCGGACGACGGGACTAGACCACACCGGGGAGCTGTTTTTT. Protein: CASSRTTGLDHTGELFF.

The chain couples TRBV6-5 to TRBJ2-1, with 10 positions matching TRBD2. The CDR3 is 15 residues long. V was clipped by 4 bases and J by 2 bases; unmatched bases: 2. The V gene's germline CDR1 is MNHEY and CDR2 SVGAGI. The CDR3 sequence is CASSSTSGAYNEQFF. CDR3 bases: TGTGCCAGCAGTTCAACTAGCGGGGCCTACAATGAGCAGTTCTTC.

The chain has TRBV4-3 and TRBJ1-6, with 10 bases that match TRBD1. Germline V lookup: CDR1 LGHNA, CDR2 YSLEER. CDR3 size: 17 residues. Trimming removed 2 bases from V and 9 bases from J; junction bases left unmatched: 10. The DNA for the CDR3 is TGCGCCAGCAGCCAATCCCTCCGGACAGGGGGACGTTCACCCCTCCACTTT. It is translated as CASSQSLRTGGRSPLHF.

The chain joins TRBV27 to TRBJ2-3, with D hard to call. Trimming took off 8 bases at V and 6 bases at J, with 9 bases between the two ends. This CDR3 is 11 amino acids long. Germline loops: CDR1 MNHEY, CDR2 SMNVEV (reference sequence). CDR3: CASHAGDTQYF. CDR3 DNA sequence: TGTGCCAGCCACGCCGGGGATACGCAGTATTTT.

The V call is TRBV15, the J call TRBJ2-5, with D possibly TRBD1 on 5 matching bases. Germline CDR1 is LNHNV and CDR2 is YYDKDF (reference sequence). V dropped 4 bases and J dropped 4 bases, with 16 bases sitting between them. This CDR3 is built from 15 residues. The CDR3 protein is CATSIGRGAGETQYF. The CDR3 region has the DNA TGTGCCACCAGCATTGGTAGGGGCGCAGGAGAGACCCAGTACTTC.

CDR3 in amino acids: CASSLNKRGRWFTGNQPQHF. CDR3 DNA: TGTGCCAGCAGTTTAAATAAGAGGGGGCGATGGTTTACGGGCAATCAGCCCCAGCATTTT. The gene calls are TRBV28 and TRBJ1-5; 7 nucleotides line up with TRBD1. The CDR3 is 20 amino acids. Germline V gives CDR1 MDHEN, CDR2 SYDVKM. After removal of 2 bases from V and 2 bases from J, the junction contained 18 bases not matched to a gene.

The rearrangement uses TRBV6-5 and TRBJ2-7, with D possibly TRBD2 on 5 matching bases. The length of the CDR3 is 14 residues. CDR1 and CDR2 (germline): MNHEY, SVGAGI. Trimming removed 6 bases at V and 2 bases at J, with 14 bases between. CDR3: CASSDTGFPYEQYF. The DNA of the CDR3 is TGTGCCAGCAGCGATACGGGATTCCCCTACGAGCAGTACTTC.

In this sample, this clone turned up once. The chain links TRBV4-3 to TRBJ2-3, with D possibly TRBD2 on 7 matching bases. The CDR3 length is 19 residues. The V gene lost 1 base and the J gene lost 0 bases, with 20 bases spanning the gap. Germline V gene lookup returns CDR1 LGHNA and CDR2 YSLEER. The CDR3 coding sequence is TGCGCCAGCAGCCAAGGCGGTAATGCGGGGGCCGGAAGCACAGATACGCAGTATTTT. As protein: CASSQGGNAGAGSTDTQYF.

The chain combines TRBV20-1 with TRBJ2-7; D remains unclear. Germline V gene sequence: CDR1 DFQATT, CDR2 SNEGSKA (reference sequence). Deletions cut 7 bases from V and 2 bases from J, with 9 bases between. This CDR3 has 11 amino acids. CDR3 sequence reads: CSGLQTYEQYF. The CDR3 DNA is TGCAGTGGGCTCCAAACCTACGAGCAGTACTTC.

This clone appeared a single time. J is TRBJ2-5 and V is TRBV20-1, with D tentatively TRBD1 (5 bases). The CDR3 loop spans 14 amino acids. The germline gives CDR1 DFQATT, CDR2 SNEGSKA (reference sequence). V was shortened by 3 bases and J by 3 bases, with 14 bases between the two germline ends. Here the CDR3 DNA reads TGCAGTGCTAGTTCCGAGACAGCAGAAGAGACCCAGTACTTC. This encodes CSASSETAEETQYF.

V and J are TRBV5-5 and TRBJ1-1; unclear D gene. The germline V gene has CDR1 SGHKS and CDR2 YYEKEE (reference sequence). Trimming left V 2 bases short and J 1 base short, with 6 bases between. This CDR3 is built from 13 residues. CDR3 nucleotide sequence: TGTGCCAGCAGCTTCCGTTCGAACACTGAAGCTTTCTTT. Residues: CASSFRSNTEAFF.

The rearrangement links TRBV4-2 to TRBJ2-7, with 7 bases identical to TRBD2. The CDR3 runs 15 residues. Per the germline V gene, CDR1 is LGHNA and CDR2 is YNFKEQ. With 0 bases clipped from V and 4 bases from J, the junction kept 6 bases outside the gene matches. CDR3 in amino acids: CASSQDGLAVYEQYF. The CDR3 DNA follows: TGTGCCAGCAGCCAAGATGGCCTAGCGGTGTACGAGCAGTACTTC.

Here the CDR3 DNA reads TGTGCCAGCAGCTTAGCAGGGTTGAATGAAAAACTGTTTTTT. This translates into CASSLAGLNEKLFF. The rearrangement uses TRBV5-4 and TRBJ1-4, with a possible D match to TRBD1 (5 bases). CDR1 is SGHNT and CDR2 is YYREEE in the germline V gene (reference sequence). V was shortened by 2 bases and J by 5 bases, with 10 bases between the two germline ends. This CDR3 is 14 amino acids long. The whole variable domain, remainder taken from reference TRBV5-4 and TRBJ1-4, is ETGVTQSPTHLIKTRGQQVTLRCSSQSGHNTVSWYQQALGQGPQFIFQYYREEENGRGNFPPRFSGLQFPNYSSELNVNALELDDSALYLCASSLAGLNEKLFFGSGTQLSVL.

V and J are TRBV5-4 and TRBJ2-1, with TRBD2 matching 13 bases. This CDR3 contains 16 residues. V trimming: 4 bases; J trimming: 2 bases; junction bases outside the gene matches: 3. CDR1 and CDR2 from the germline V gene are SGHNT and YYREEE (reference sequence). The CDR3 is CASSPGLAGPYNEQFF. CDR3 in DNA: TGTGCCAGCAGCCCGGGACTAGCGGGACCCTACAATGAGCAGTTCTTC.

On this clone itself: The sample contains more than one DNA sequence encoding this CDR3. The chain joins TRBV4-3 to TRBJ1-1, with no clear D. V gave up 0 bases and J gave up 2 bases, with 4 bases separating them. The germline V gene encodes CDR1 LGHNA and CDR2 YSLEER. The CDR3 has 13 amino acids. Written as DNA, the CDR3 is TGCGCCAGCAGCCAAGACAGAAACACTGAAGCTTTCTTT. This sequence encodes CASSQDRNTEAFF.

In DNA form, the CDR3 reads TGTGCCAGCAGCCAGGCGGGGGGGCTCAGAGATACGCAGTATTTT. This sequence encodes CASSQAGGLRDTQYF. V usage is TRBV3-1 (or the pseudogene TRBV3-2) and J usage is TRBJ2-3; 9 bases fit TRBD2. The CDR3 is 15 residues long. V was clipped by 3 bases and J by 5 bases; unmatched bases: 6. Germline V gene data show CDR1 as LGHDT and CDR2 as YNNKEL (reference sequence).

V usage is TRBV27 and J usage is TRBJ2-7, with 9 bases aligning to TRBD1. After removal of 5 bases from V and 1 base from J, the junction contained 3 bases not matched to a gene. CDR1 is MNHEY, CDR2 SMNVEV, per germline (reference sequence). This CDR3 has 14 residues. Here the CDR3 DNA reads TGTGCCAGCAGTCTGGGACAGGGATCCTACGAGCAGTACTTC. Protein product: CASSLGQGSYEQYF.

The chain has TRBV28 and TRBJ1-6; D not certain. Per the germline V gene, CDR1 is MDHEN and CDR2 is SYDVKM. The CDR3 is 15 residues long. V lost 5 bases, J lost 6 bases, and 14 bases lay in between. DNA for the CDR3: TGTGCCAGCAGTACTCAGGCAGGTAGTAATTCACCCCTCCACTTT. Encoded protein: CASSTQAGSNSPLHF.

This clone was counted once. V gene TRBV7-2 combines with J gene TRBJ1-2; D is ambiguous. V was shortened by 5 bases and J by 5 bases, with 18 bases between the two germline ends. The CDR3 runs to 15 residues. Germline CDR1 and CDR2: SGHTA and FQGNSA. In DNA form, the CDR3 reads TGTGCCAGCAGCCTCACTCGAGGAGATCGATATGGCTACACCTTC. It yields the protein CASSLTRGDRYGYTF.

This clone was seen a single time. The chain employs TRBV11-2 and TRBJ1-1; possibly TRBD1 for D (5 bases). Trimming took off 2 bases at V and 4 bases at J, with 11 bases between the two ends. CDR1 is SGHAT, CDR2 FQNNGV, per germline. This CDR3 has 14 amino acids. The CDR3, as DNA: TGTGCCAGCAGCTTATCAGGGCGCAGCACTGAAGCTTTCTTT. Translating gives CASSLSGRSTEAFF.

This clone was seen only a few times. This chain connects TRBV6-1 to TRBJ1-6; 7 bases line up with TRBD1. The V segment lost 2 bases and the J segment 4 bases; nucleotides outside the gene matches: 2. The CDR3 runs to 15 residues. CDR1 and CDR2 (germline): MNHNS, SASEGT. Here the CDR3 DNA reads TGTGCCAGCAGTGAACAACAGGGGTATAATTCACCCCTCCACTTT. This sequence encodes CASSEQQGYNSPLHF.

The chain carries TRBV27 and TRBJ1-5, with 9 bases lining up with TRBD1. V gave up 0 bases and J gave up 3 bases; unmatched junction bases: 3. The CDR3 is 16 residues long. Germline V gene lookup returns CDR1 MNHEY and CDR2 SMNVEV (reference sequence). The CDR3 bases are TGTGCCAGCAGTTTATCCCGGGACAGGGACAATCAGCCCCAGCATTTT. Protein product: CASSLSRDRDNQPQHF.

The chain is built from TRBV4-3 and TRBJ2-7, with D possibly being TRBD1 (6 bases). CDR1 LGHNA and CDR2 YSLEER come from the germline V gene. The CDR3 covers 13 residues. Trimming took 4 bases from V and 3 from J, leaving 10 bases between them. The CDR3 nucleotides read TGCGCCAGCAGCCTCGGACAGAGCTACGAGCAGTACTTC. This sequence encodes CASSLGQSYEQYF.

The rearrangement joins TRBV5-1 to TRBJ2-5; 7 bases agree with TRBD2. This CDR3 comprises 15 residues. Germline V gene data show CDR1 as SGHRS and CDR2 as YFSETQ. Trimming removed 4 bases from V and 4 bases from J; junction bases left unmatched: 10. The CDR3 loop reads CASSRREGHLETQYF. The DNA of the CDR3 is TGCGCCAGCAGCAGGAGGGAGGGGCACCTAGAGACCCAGTACTTC.

The J gene is TRBJ1-1, the V gene TRBV28, with 9 nucleotides matching TRBD1. Germline V gene data show CDR1 as MDHEN and CDR2 as SYDVKM. This CDR3 region has 13 residues. The ends lost 7 bases at V and 5 bases at J; junction bases unmatched: 5. Here the CDR3 DNA reads TGTGCCAGCAACTCCGGGACAGGGACTGAAGCTTTCTTT. It yields the protein CASNSGTGTEAFF. Variable domain in full (rest from reference TRBV28 and TRBJ1-1): DVKVTQSSRYLVKRTGEKVFLECVQDMDHENMFWYRQDPGLGLRLIYFSYDVKMKEKGDIPEGYSVSREKKERFSLILESASTNQTSMYLCASNSGTGTEAFFGQGTRLTVV.

The chain joins TRBV5-4 to TRBJ1-2; 7 nucleotides match TRBD1. Germline lookup yields CDR1 SGHNT and CDR2 YYREEE (reference sequence). With 0 bases clipped from V and 0 bases from J, the junction kept 5 bases outside the gene matches. The CDR3 loop spans 16 amino acids. The CDR3 nucleotides read TGTGCCAGCAGCTTGGGGGACAGAATAGCTAACTATGGCTACACCTTC. This codes for CASSLGDRIANYGYTF.

The rearrangement uses TRBV7-2 and TRBJ2-1; tentatively, D is TRBD2 (5 bases). This CDR3 comprises 19 residues. Germline lookup yields CDR1 SGHTA and CDR2 FQGNSA. Trimming stripped 3 bases from V and 0 bases from J, with 21 bases between. Here the CDR3 reads CASSFYTLGGQTSYNEQFF. The CDR3 bases are TGTGCCAGCAGCTTTTATACTCTGGGCGGGCAGACCTCCTACAATGAGCAGTTCTTC.

This chain links TRBV3-1 (or the pseudogene TRBV3-2) with TRBJ1-2, with TRBD1 matching 8 bases. Trimming removed 0 bases from V and 4 bases from J; junction bases left unmatched: 7. Germline lookup yields CDR1 LGHDT and CDR2 YNNKEL (reference sequence). There are 16 residues in the CDR3. In DNA form, the CDR3 reads TGTGCCAGCAGCCAAGATCTCGCAGGGGGCGTCTATGGCTACACCTTC. This encodes CASSQDLAGGVYGYTF.